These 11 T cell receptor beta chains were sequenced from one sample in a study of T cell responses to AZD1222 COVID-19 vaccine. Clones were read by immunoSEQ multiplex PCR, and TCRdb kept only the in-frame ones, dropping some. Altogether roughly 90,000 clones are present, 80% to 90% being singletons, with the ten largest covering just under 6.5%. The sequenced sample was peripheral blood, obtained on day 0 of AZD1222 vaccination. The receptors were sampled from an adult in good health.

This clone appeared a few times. The DNA of the CDR3 is TGTGCCAGCAGCTACCCTGGAAGGGACACCGGGGAGCTGTTTTTT. Its protein product is CASSYPGRDTGELFF. The rearrangement links TRBV11-1 to TRBJ2-2; D not certain. Germline values: CDR1 SGHAT, CDR2 FQDESV (reference sequence). V lost 4 bases and J 3 bases, leaving 12 bases between the germline ends. The CDR3 loop spans 15 amino acids. Complete variable domain (other parts from reference TRBV11-1 and TRBJ2-2): EAEVAQSPRYKITEKSQAVAFWCDPISGHATLYWYRQILGQGPELLVQFQDESVVDDSQLPKDRFSAERLKGVDSTLKIQPAELGDSAMYLCASSYPGRDTGELFFGEGSRLTVL.

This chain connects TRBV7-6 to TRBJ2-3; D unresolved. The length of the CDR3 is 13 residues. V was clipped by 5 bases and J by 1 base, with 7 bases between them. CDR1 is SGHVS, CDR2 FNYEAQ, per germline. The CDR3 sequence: CASSPTGTDTQYF. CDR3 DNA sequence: TGTGCCAGCAGCCCGACCGGCACAGATACGCAGTATTTT. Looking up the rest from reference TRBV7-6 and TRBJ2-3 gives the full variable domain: GAGVSQSPRYKVTKRGQDVALRCDPISGHVSLYWYRQALGQGPEFLTYFNYEAQQDKSGLPNDRFSAERPEGSISTLTIQRTEQRDSAMYRCASSPTGTDTQYFGPGTRLTVL.

CDR3 nucleotide sequence: TGCGCCAGCAGCCAAGATAGCGGAGGGGGGTCAAGTCGGTTCTTC. The encoded protein is CASSQDSGGGSSRFF. The chain joins TRBV4-1 to TRBJ2-1, with D perhaps TRBD1 or TRBD2 (6 bases each). In germline, CDR1 is MGHRA, CDR2 YSYEKL. The CDR3 covers 15 residues. V gave up 0 bases and J gave up 15 bases, with 21 bases separating them.

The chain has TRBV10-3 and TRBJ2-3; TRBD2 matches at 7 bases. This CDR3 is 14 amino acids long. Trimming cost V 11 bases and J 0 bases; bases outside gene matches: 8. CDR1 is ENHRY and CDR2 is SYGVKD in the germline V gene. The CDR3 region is CAVRDYPSTDTQYF. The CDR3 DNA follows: TGTGCCGTCCGGGACTACCCTAGCACAGATACGCAGTATTTT.

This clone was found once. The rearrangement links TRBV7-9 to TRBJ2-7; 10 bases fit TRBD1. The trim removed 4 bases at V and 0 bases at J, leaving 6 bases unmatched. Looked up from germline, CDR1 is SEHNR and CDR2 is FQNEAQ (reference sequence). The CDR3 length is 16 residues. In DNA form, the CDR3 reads TGTGCCAGCAGCTCTACCGGGACAGGGGCCTCCTACGAGCAGTACTTC. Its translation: CASSSTGTGASYEQYF. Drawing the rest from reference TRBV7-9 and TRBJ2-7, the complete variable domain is DTGVSQNPRHKITKRGQNVTFRCDPISEHNRLYWYRQTLGQGPEFLTYFQNEAQLEKSRLLSDRFSAERPKGSFSTLEIQRTEQGDSAMYLCASSSTGTGASYEQYFGPGTRLTVT.

The DNA for the CDR3 is TGTGCCAGCAGCTTTGACAGAGGGAGCAATCAGCCCCAGCATTTT. The encoded protein is CASSFDRGSNQPQHF. The gene calls are TRBV5-5 and TRBJ1-5, with TRBD1 as a possible D gene (5 bases). The V gene lost 2 bases and the J gene lost 1 base, with 10 bases spanning the gap. The CDR3 covers 15 residues. Germline-derived CDR1 and CDR2 are SGHKS and YYEKEE (reference sequence).

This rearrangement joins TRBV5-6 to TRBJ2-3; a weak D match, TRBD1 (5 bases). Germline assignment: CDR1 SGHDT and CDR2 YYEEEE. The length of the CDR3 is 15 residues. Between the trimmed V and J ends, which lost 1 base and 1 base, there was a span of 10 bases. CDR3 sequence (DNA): TGTGCCAGCAGCTTGAGGCAGGGTGGCACAGATACGCAGTATTTT. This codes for CASSLRQGGTDTQYF. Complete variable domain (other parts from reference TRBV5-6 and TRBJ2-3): DAGVTQSPTHLIKTRGQQVTLRCSPKSGHDTVSWYQQALGQGPQFIFQYYEEEERQRGNFPDRFSGHQFPNYSSELNVNALLLGDSALYLCASSLRQGGTDTQYFGPGTRLTVL.

The CDR3 loop reads CASSSRWGNSPLHF. The CDR3 nucleotides read TGTGCCAGCAGTTCACGGTGGGGGAATTCACCCCTCCACTTT. The rearrangement joins TRBV5-8 to TRBJ1-6, with TRBD1 as a possible D gene (5 bases). Germline V lookup: CDR1 SGHTS, CDR2 YDEGEE. V dropped 5 bases and J dropped 7 bases, with 13 bases sitting between them. This CDR3 contains 14 residues.

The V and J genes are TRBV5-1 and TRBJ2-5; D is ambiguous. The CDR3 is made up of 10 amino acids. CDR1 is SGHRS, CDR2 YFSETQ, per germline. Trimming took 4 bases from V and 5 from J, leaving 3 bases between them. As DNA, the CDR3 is TGCGCCAGCAGCGGGGAGACCCAGTACTTC. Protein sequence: CASSGETQYF.

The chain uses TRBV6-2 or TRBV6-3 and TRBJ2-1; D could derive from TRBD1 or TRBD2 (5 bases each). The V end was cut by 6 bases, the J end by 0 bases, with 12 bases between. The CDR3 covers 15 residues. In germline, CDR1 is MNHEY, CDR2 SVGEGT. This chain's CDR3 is CASSQRGSSYNEQFF. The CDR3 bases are TGTGCCAGCAGCCAGAGGGGCAGCTCCTACAATGAGCAGTTCTTC.

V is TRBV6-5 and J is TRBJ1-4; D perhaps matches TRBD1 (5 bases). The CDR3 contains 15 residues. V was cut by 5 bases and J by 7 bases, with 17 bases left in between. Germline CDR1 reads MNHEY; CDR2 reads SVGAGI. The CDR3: CASSTPGGRTEKLFF. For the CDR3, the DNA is TGTGCCAGCAGTACACCCGGGGGTCGAACTGAAAAACTGTTTTTT.